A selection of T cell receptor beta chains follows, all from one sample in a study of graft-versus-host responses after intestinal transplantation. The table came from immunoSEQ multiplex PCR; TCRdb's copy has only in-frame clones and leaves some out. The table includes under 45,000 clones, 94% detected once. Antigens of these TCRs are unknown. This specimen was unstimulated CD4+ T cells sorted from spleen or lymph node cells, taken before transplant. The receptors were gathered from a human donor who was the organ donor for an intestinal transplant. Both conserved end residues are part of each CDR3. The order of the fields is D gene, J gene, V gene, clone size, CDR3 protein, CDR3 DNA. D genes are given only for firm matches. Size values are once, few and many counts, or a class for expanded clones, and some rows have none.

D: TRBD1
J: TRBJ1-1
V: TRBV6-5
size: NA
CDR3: CASSSGGMEAFF
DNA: TGTGCCAGCAGTTCAGGGGGAATGGAAGCTTTCTTT

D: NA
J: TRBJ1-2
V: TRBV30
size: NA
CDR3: CACLRLTGKHGYTF
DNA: TGTGCCTGTCTTCGGTTAACAGGGAAACATGGCTACACCTTC

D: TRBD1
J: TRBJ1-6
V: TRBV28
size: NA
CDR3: CAGTARGSPLHF
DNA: TGTGCAGGGACAGCTCGGGGTTCACCCCTCCACTTT

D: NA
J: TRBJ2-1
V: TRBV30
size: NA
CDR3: CAWSGLRLLEQFF
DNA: TGTGCCTGGAGTGGCTTAAGGCTCTTGGAGCAGTTCTTC

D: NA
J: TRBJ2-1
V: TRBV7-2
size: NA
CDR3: CASSLVFRGIMDEQFF
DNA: TGTGCCAGCAGCTTAGTGTTTCGGGGGATAATGGATGAGCAGTTCTTC

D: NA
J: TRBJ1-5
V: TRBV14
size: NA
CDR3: CASSQGYQPQHF
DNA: TGTGCCAGCAGCCAAGGCTATCAGCCCCAGCATTTT

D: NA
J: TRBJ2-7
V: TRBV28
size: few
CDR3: CASSSIDYEQYF
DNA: TGTGCCAGCAGTTCGATAGACTACGAGCAGTACTTC

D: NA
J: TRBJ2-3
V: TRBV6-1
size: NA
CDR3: CASSEPGGTDTQYF
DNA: TGTGCCAGCAGTGAACCGGGGGGCACAGATACGCAGTATTTT

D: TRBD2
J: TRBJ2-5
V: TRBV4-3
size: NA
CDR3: CASSQGSAGGRQETQYF
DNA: TGCGCCAGCAGCCAAGGGTCAGCGGGGGGGCGACAAGAGACCCAGTACTTC

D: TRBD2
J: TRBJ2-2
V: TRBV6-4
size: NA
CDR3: CASSAPGGGDPSTGELFF
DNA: TGTGCCAGCAGTGCACCGGGGGGTGGGGACCCCAGCACCGGGGAGCTGTTTTTT

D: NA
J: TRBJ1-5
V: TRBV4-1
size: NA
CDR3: CASSQDRGGIRQPQHF
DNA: TGCGCCAGCAGCCAAGATCGGGGGGGGATCAGACAGCCCCAGCATTTT

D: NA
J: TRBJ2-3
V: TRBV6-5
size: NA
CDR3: CASSFSRTDTQYF
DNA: TGTGCCAGCAGTTTCTCACGCACAGATACGCAGTATTTT

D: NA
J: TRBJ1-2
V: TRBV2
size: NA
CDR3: CASSEDVYGYTF
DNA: TGTGCCAGCAGTGAAGACGTCTATGGCTACACCTTC

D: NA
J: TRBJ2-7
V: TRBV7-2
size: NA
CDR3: CASSLALAGSYEQYF
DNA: TGTGCCAGCAGCTTAGCGTTGGCAGGGTCCTACGAGCAGTACTTC

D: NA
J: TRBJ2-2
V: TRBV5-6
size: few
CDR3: CASSLPATGELFF
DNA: TGTGCCAGCAGCCTTCCGGCCACCGGGGAGCTGTTTTTT

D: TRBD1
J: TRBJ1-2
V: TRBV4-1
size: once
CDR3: CASSQGTSGTATFYGYTF
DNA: TGCGCCAGCAGCCAAGGGACTTCCGGGACAGCCACTTTCTATGGCTACACCTTC

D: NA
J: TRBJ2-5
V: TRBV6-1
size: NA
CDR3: CASRLRQGGIPQYF
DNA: TGTGCCAGCAGACTTCGACAGGGAGGTATCCCCCAGTACTTC

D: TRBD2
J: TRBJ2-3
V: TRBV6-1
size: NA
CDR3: CASSERGGPDTQYF
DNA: TGTGCCAGCAGTGAGCGGGGGGGCCCAGATACGCAGTATTTT

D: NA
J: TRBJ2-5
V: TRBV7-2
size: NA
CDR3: CASSLGSETQYF
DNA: TGTGCCAGCTCATTGGGGTCAGAGACCCAGTACTTC

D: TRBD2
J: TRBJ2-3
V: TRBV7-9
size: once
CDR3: CASRTTSGGRRGTQYF
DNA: TGTGCCAGCAGAACAACTAGCGGGGGGCGGAGGGGTACGCAGTATTTT

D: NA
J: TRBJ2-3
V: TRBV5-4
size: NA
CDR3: CASSTGLGDTQYF
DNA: TGTGCCAGCAGCACCGGGCTGGGGGATACGCAGTATTTT

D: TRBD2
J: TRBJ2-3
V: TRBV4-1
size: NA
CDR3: CASSPVVRGNTDTQYF
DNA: TGCGCCAGCAGCCCGGTAGTGCGGGGGAACACAGATACGCAGTATTTT

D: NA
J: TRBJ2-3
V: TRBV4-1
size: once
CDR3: CASSQGAGTDTQYF
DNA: TGCGCCAGCAGCCAGGGAGCAGGGACAGATACGCAGTATTTT

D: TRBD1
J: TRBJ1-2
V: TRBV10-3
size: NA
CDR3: CAITTRRDRGLNGYTF
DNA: TGTGCCATCACTACACGCCGGGACAGGGGTTTGAATGGCTACACCTTC

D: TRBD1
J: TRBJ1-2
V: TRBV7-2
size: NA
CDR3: CASSLAWGGQGPFGYGYTF
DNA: TGTGCCAGCAGCCTAGCTTGGGGGGGACAGGGGCCCTTTGGATATGGCTACACCTTC

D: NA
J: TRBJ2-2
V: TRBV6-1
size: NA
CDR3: CASRVGEAGELFF
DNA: TGTGCCAGCAGGGTAGGGGAGGCCGGGGAGCTGTTTTTT

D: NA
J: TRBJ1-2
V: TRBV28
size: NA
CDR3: CASSPLQGYGYTF
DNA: TGTGCCAGCAGTCCTTTACAGGGCTATGGCTACACCTTC

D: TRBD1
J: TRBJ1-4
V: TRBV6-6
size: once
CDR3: CASSHRQGAGNEKLFF
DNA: TGTGCCAGCAGTCACCGACAGGGGGCTGGTAATGAAAAACTGTTTTTT

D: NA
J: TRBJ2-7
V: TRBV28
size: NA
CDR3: CASSLGRAYEQYF
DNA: TGTGCCAGCAGTTTGGGCAGGGCCTACGAGCAGTACTTC

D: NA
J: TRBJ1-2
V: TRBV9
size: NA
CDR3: CASSTDRHYGYTF
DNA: TGTGCCAGCAGCACGGACAGACACTATGGCTACACCTTC

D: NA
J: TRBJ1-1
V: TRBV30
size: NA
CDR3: CAWGDPAFF
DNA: TGTGCCTGGGGGGACCCAGCTTTCTTT

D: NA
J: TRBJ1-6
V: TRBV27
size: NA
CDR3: CASSLKRNSPLHF
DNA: TGTGCCAGCAGTTTGAAGAGGAATTCACCCCTCCACTTT

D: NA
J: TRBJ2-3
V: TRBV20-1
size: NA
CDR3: CSARGRVTQYF
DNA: TGCAGTGCCAGAGGGCGCGTTACGCAGTATTTT

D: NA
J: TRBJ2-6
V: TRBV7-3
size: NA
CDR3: CASSSRVPSGANVLTF
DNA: TGTGCCAGCAGCTCCCGTGTACCCTCTGGGGCCAACGTCCTGACTTTC

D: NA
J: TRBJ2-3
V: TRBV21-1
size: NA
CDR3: CASSNLAGADTDTQYF
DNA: TGTGCCAGCAGCAACCTAGCGGGGGCCGACACAGATACGCAGTATTTT

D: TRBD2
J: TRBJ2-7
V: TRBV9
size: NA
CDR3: CASSVGLAGTSYEQYF
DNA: TGTGCCAGCAGCGTAGGGCTAGCGGGAACCTCCTACGAGCAGTACTTC

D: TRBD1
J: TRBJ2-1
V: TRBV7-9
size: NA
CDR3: CASSQNRGAYNEQFF
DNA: TGTGCCAGCAGCCAAAACAGGGGAGCCTACAATGAGCAGTTCTTC

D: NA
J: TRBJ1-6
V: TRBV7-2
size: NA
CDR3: CASSLAQGQSPLHF
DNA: TGTGCCAGCAGCTTAGCACAGGGACAATCACCCCTCCACTTT

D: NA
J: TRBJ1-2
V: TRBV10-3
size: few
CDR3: CAISASEQANYGYTF
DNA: TGTGCCATCAGTGCTTCCGAGCAAGCTAACTATGGCTACACCTTC

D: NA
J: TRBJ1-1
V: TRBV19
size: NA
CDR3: CASSMLGGEAFF
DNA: TGTGCCAGTAGCATGCTGGGAGGTGAAGCTTTCTTT

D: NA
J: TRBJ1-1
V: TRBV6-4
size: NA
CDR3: CASSDKGYRTEAFF
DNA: TGTGCCAGCAGTGATAAGGGTTATCGCACTGAAGCTTTCTTT

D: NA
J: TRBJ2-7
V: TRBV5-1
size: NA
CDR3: CASSLVAGQGTYEQYF
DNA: TGCGCCAGCAGCTTGGTAGCGGGACAGGGCACCTACGAGCAGTACTTC

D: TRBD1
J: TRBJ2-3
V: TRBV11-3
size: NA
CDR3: CASSYRDRVTDTQYF
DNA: TGTGCCAGCAGCTACCGGGACAGGGTCACGGATACGCAGTATTTT

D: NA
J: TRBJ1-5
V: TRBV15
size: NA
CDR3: CATSRDRGPSPDQPQHF
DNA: TGTGCCACCAGCAGAGATAGAGGCCCTAGCCCTGATCAGCCCCAGCATTTT

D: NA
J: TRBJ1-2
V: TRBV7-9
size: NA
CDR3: CASSLAGTGGYTF
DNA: TGTGCCAGCAGCTTAGCAGGGACGGGGGGCTACACCTTC

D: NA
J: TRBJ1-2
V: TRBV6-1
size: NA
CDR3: CASRDRGPYGYTF
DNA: TGTGCCAGCAGAGACCGGGGCCCCTATGGCTACACCTTC